This TCR beta chain was profiled in a study of blood T cell repertoires in COVID-19. Study as a whole: Italy, Spain and the United States were the sources of the convalescent and acute COVID-19 samples.

TCRdb keeps only in-frame clones here, not all; method: immunoSEQ multiplex PCR. Of approximately 40,000 clones listed, around 80% are singletons. The germline V gene has CDR1 MGHRA and CDR2 YSYEKL. Trimming at V came to 5 bases and at J to 7 bases, leaving 5 bases not matched to a gene. The CDR3 is made up of 13 amino acids. The chain is built from TRBV4-1 and TRBJ2-7; 10 nucleotides line up with TRBD1. The clonotype was recovered from a man older than 75 with active or convalescent COVID-19. What was sequenced was peripheral blood. CDR3 DNA: TGCGCCAGCAGCGATCGGACAGGGGGGGAGCAGTACTTC. Translating it yields CASSDRTGGEQYF.